A single sample gave rise to the 14 T cell receptor beta chains below, sequenced in a study of blood T cells in healthy people across ages. The use of a sample-barcoded 5' primer and a J-beta primer mix characterized a second PCR of roughly 6 to 11 cycles. One entry per CDR3 protein, called by TCRdb with MiXCR from the 5' RACE reads. The table shows more than 650,000 distinct CDR3 sequences, with 22% occurring only once. The source material was blood. These receptors were taken from a man in his 70s in good health.

V gene TRBV28 combines with J gene TRBJ2-4; a possible D gene is TRBD2 (5 bases). V was clipped by 6 bases and J by 0 bases, with 12 bases between them. This CDR3 comprises 15 residues. Germline CDR1 reads MDHEN; CDR2 reads SYDVKM. CDR3 DNA: TGTGCCAGCAGAACGAGGGAGAGAGCCAAAAACATTCAGTACTTC. It yields the protein CASRTRERAKNIQYF.

The rearrangement uses TRBV5-1 and TRBJ2-7; 8 bases agree with TRBD2. CDR1 and CDR2 (germline): SGHRS, YFSETQ. Losses at the gene ends were 3 bases for V and 0 bases for J; bases not matched to a gene: 8. CDR3 length: 16 residues. DNA of the CDR3: TGCGCCAGCAGCTCACCTACAGGGACTAGCTCCTACGAGCAGTACTTC. It yields the protein CASSSPTGTSSYEQYF.

In its sample, this clonotype was seen a few times. This chain connects TRBV2 to TRBJ2-7; the D gene is possibly TRBD2 (6 bases). The J call is doubtful: the DNA matches TRBJ2-5 better. The CDR3 extends over 15 amino acids. Germline V gives CDR1 SNHLY, CDR2 FYNNEI. CDR3 loop: CASSDGGNMGETQYF. The CDR3 coding sequence is TGTGCCAGCAGTGATGGCGGGAACATGGGGGAGACCCAGTACTTC.

V and J are TRBV19 and TRBJ1-2, with a weak D call TRBD1 (5 bases). Trimming stripped 6 bases from V and 2 bases from J, with 22 bases between. This CDR3 has 17 residues. The germline V gene has CDR1 LNHDA and CDR2 SQIVND (reference sequence). The CDR3 reads CASSDRGGKMRNYGYTF. The CDR3 nucleotides read TGTGCCAGTAGCGATCGGGGGGGAAAAATGAGGAACTATGGCTACACCTTC.

The V gene is TRBV4-3, the J gene TRBJ2-2; no clear D. V was shortened by 2 bases and J by 3 bases, with 10 bases between the two germline ends. The CDR3 is 15 amino acids. The germline V gene has CDR1 LGHNA and CDR2 YSLEER. CDR3 amino acids: CASSQSWRHTGELFF. The CDR3 coding sequence is TGCGCCAGCAGCCAATCTTGGCGGCACACCGGGGAGCTGTTTTTT.

V usage is TRBV28 and J usage is TRBJ2-1; 10 bases map to TRBD2. The last part of the DNA fits TRBJ2-7 better; the J call may be wrong. The CDR3 contains 17 residues. Germline V gene data show CDR1 as MDHEN and CDR2 as SYDVKM. The DNA for the CDR3 is TGTGCCAGCAGTTTCCTAGCGGGAGATCAGTGGGACTACGAGCAGTACGTC. It specifies CASSFLAGDQWDYEQYV.

This sequence joins TRBV6-5 and TRBJ1-4; D not resolved. Trimming took 2 bases from V and 5 from J, leaving 18 bases between them. The CDR3 covers 17 residues. Germline CDR1 is MNHEY and CDR2 is SVGAGI. CDR3 nucleotide sequence: TGTGCCAGCAGTTACAAAGTAATGACCCCTAAGAATGAAAAACTGTTTTTT. Amino acid sequence: CASSYKVMTPKNEKLFF.

This clonotype was counted only a few times. V gene TRBV4-1 combines with J gene TRBJ1-5; 10 nucleotides agree with TRBD1. The germline CDR1 and CDR2 sequences are MGHRA and YSYEKL. The CDR3 contains 17 residues. V lost 0 bases and J lost 5; bases outside the gene matches: 7. CDR3 sequence (DNA): TGCGCCAGCAGCCAAGATCCGGGGGACAGGGGTGATCAGCCCCAGCATTTT. Translated: CASSQDPGDRGDQPQHF.

The chain couples TRBV20-1 to TRBJ1-6; a possible D gene is TRBD1 (6 bases). With 2 bases removed from V and 12 bases from J, the gap between germline ends came to 26 bases. Germline V gene lookup returns CDR1 DFQATT and CDR2 SNEGSKA (reference sequence). The CDR3 consists of 17 residues. The CDR3 sequence is CSARLLGGPESIRPLHF. The CDR3 nucleotides read TGCAGTGCTAGATTATTAGGGGGGCCAGAATCCATTCGACCCCTCCACTTT.

The chain has TRBV7-3 and TRBJ2-3; D not resolved. The CDR3 totals 15 residues. The V and J ends lost 4 bases and 6 bases respectively, with 17 bases between them. Germline V gene data show CDR1 as SGHTA and CDR2 as FQGTGA. Here the CDR3 DNA reads TGTGCCAGCAGCTCCGAGGACGGCCCTCGCGATACGCAGTATTTT. Translated: CASSSEDGPRDTQYF.

The chain combines TRBV7-9 with TRBJ1-1; no firm D call. Germline V lookup: CDR1 SEHNR, CDR2 FQNEAQ (reference sequence). The CDR3 is 16 amino acids. Trimming left V 4 bases short and J 0 bases short, with 15 bases between. CDR3: CASSSPVAPLNTEAFF. The CDR3 DNA follows: TGTGCCAGCAGCTCCCCGGTTGCGCCTTTGAACACTGAAGCTTTCTTT.

This clonotype was observed many times. The chain couples TRBV27 to TRBJ1-6; D is undetermined. Trimming stripped 0 bases from V and 4 bases from J, with 7 bases between. Germline V lookup: CDR1 MNHEY, CDR2 SMNVEV (reference sequence). There are 15 residues in the CDR3. CDR3 sequence: CASSLSGRYNSPLHF. CDR3 bases: TGTGCCAGCAGTTTATCCGGACGGTATAATTCACCCCTCCACTTT.

The chain carries TRBV6-6 and TRBJ2-2, with 7 bases aligning to TRBD2. The junction had 4 bases not matched to a gene; V was cut back by 6 bases and J by 6 bases. The germline CDR1 and CDR2 sequences are MNHNY and SVGAGI (reference sequence). The CDR3 loop spans 13 amino acids. In nucleotides, the CDR3 is TGTGCCAGCAGCTATGGGGGGGCCGGGGAGCTGTTTTTT. Amino acid sequence: CASSYGGAGELFF.

This clonotype was seen more than once but under ten times. V and J are TRBV20-1 and TRBJ2-7, with 7 bases that match TRBD1. Trimming took 6 bases from V and 0 from J; bases not matched to a gene: 8. CDR1 DFQATT and CDR2 SNEGSKA come from the germline V gene (reference sequence). This CDR3 region has 14 residues. The CDR3 here is CSASGQALSYEQYF. The DNA for the CDR3 is TGCAGTGCCAGTGGACAGGCCCTCTCCTACGAGCAGTACTTC.